This TCR beta chain was identified in a study of T cells in Graves' hyperthyroidism and ophthalmopathy. Study outcomes and limitations: It was a median 6.5 months before onset that the model predicted ophthalmopathy. Most clonotypes expanded in thyroid above 0.001 were likewise present in blood.

Amplification of TCR beta CDR3 regions used RNA as the template. The HTBI primer set drove a first-round RT-PCR of the TCR CDR3. MiXCR, applied by TCRdb to the multiplex PCR reads, yields one record per CDR3 protein. The repertoire has roughly 570,000 distinct CDR3 sequences, 40% to 55% of them found once; the top ten carry approximately 7.5%. Patients showing uncontrolled infection, other autoimmune disease, pregnancy or lactation were ineligible. In making diagnoses, clinical symptoms, serum thyroxine and TRAb, thyroid ultrasound and orbital computed tomography were all used. Many counts were recorded for this clonotype. No antigen is known for it. Germline V lookup: CDR1 SGHVS, CDR2 FNYEAQ. CDR3 size: 14 residues.

The chain joins TRBV7-6 to TRBJ2-7; tentatively, D is TRBD1 (6 bases). The J call may be faulty, since TRBJ2-1 better matches the DNA end. Specimen: peripheral blood or thyroid tissue (not recorded which). The clonotype originates from a young woman with Graves' hyperthyroidism. CDR3 bases: TGTGCCAGCAGCTTAGCATCCCAGGGGAATGAGCAGTTCTTC. Its translation is CASSLASQGNEQFF.